The clone carrying this TCR beta chain was observed at least ten times. The data stem from a study of T cells in Graves' hyperthyroidism and ophthalmopathy. Amplification of TCR beta CDR3 regions used RNA as the template. Initially, a first-round RT-PCR of the TCR CDR3 employed the HTBI primer set. TCRdb itself ran the multiplex PCR reads through MiXCR, one entry per CDR3 protein. The table includes about 640,000 distinct CDR3 sequences, 20% to 25% detected once. J gave up 7 bases and V 8 bases, and 10 bases lay outside the gene matches. This CDR3 region has 14 residues. The sequence was collected from a young man with Graves' ophthalmopathy. The V call is TRBV12-3 or TRBV12-4, the J call TRBJ2-1; TRBD2 matches 8 bases. Sample: blood. The DNA of the CDR3 is TGTGCCAGCCAAACTAGCGGAGGGGCAAATGAGCAGTTCTTC. Its translation: CASQTSGGANEQFF.